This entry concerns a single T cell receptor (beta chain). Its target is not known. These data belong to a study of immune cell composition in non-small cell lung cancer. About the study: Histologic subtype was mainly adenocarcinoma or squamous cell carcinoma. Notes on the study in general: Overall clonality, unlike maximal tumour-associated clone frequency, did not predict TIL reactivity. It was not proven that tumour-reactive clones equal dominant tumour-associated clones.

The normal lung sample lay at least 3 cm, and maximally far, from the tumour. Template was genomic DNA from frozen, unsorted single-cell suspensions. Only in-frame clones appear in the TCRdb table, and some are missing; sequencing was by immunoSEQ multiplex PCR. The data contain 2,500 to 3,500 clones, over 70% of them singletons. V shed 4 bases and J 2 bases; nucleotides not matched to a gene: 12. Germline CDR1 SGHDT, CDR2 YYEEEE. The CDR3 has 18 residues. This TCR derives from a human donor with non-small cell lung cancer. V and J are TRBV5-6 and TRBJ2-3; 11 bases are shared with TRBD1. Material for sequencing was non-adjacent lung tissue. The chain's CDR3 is CASSPGTGGLGATDTQYF. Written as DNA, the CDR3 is TGTGCCAGCAGCCCTGGGACAGGGGGGCTCGGAGCCACAGATACGCAGTATTTT.